This T cell receptor (beta chain) was sequenced during a study of cytomegalovirus exposure and HLA in healthy donors. Study-wide points: Earlier findings revealed that most TCR beta V segments proved productive either about 87% or about 30% of the time.

In the case of this clone: The target antigen is unknown.

The CDR3 loop spans 15 amino acids. The V gene end was trimmed by 3 bases and the J gene end by 1 base; junction bases not matched to a gene: 3. Germline-derived CDR1 and CDR2 are SGDLS and YYNGEE. PCR primers comprised 60 Vbeta and 13 Jbeta primers. Some clones are missing from TCRdb's copy, which holds only in-frame ones; the method was immunoSEQ multiplex PCR. Here the sample spans about 140,000 clones, around three quarters being singletons. The specimen sequenced was PBMCs. This chain joins TRBV9 and TRBJ1-1, with 10 nucleotides matching TRBD1. The TCR was taken from a male donor in good health and CMV-seronegative. The CDR3 bases are TGTGCCAGCAGCGCCCGGGACAGGGGGAACACTGAAGCTTTCTTT. Translated, it gives CASSARDRGNTEAFF.